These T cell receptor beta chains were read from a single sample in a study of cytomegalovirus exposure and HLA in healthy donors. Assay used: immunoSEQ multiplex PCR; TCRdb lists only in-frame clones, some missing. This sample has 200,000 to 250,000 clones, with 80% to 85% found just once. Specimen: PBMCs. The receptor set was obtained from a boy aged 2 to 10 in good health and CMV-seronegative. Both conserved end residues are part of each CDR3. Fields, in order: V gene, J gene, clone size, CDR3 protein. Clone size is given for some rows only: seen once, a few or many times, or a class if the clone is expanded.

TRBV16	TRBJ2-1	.	CASSQQGYNEQFF
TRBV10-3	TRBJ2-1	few	CAISDVGPYSLYNEQFF
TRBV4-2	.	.	CASSPGQGVYEQYF
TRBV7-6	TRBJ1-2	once	CASSLMWGRSINHGYTF
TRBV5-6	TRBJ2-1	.	CASSLGRGEQFF
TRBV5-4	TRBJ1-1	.	CASSLEGGGTEAFF
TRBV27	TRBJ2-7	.	CASSPDIGQGLEQYF
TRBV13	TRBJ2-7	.	CASSFSQGLGSYEQYF
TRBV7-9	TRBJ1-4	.	CASSLFRRATNEKLFF
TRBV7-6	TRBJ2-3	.	CASSLVGTSGSKDTQYF